This T cell receptor (beta chain) was sequenced for a study of blood T cell repertoires in COVID-19. Study-level background: The samples span acute and convalescent COVID-19 from the United States, Italy and Spain. From T cells, B-cell-depleted T cells, or PBMCs came the material, which was cDNA or gDNA.

Per the study methods: Reference gene primer amplification gave estimated nucleated cell counts. Some clones are missing from TCRdb's copy, which holds only in-frame ones; the method was immunoSEQ multiplex PCR. That table supplies the V and J calls and clone size; D and trimming were determined from the DNA. The data contain about 76,000 clones, about 88% of them seen just once; the ten biggest clones take up approximately 11%. Enrollment of patients from Seattle took place during active infection, with longitudinal follow-up. The CDR3 extends over 13 amino acids. The V gene end was trimmed by 1 base and the J gene end by 9 bases; junction bases not matched to a gene: 3. Germline V CDR1 and CDR2: MNHEY, SVGAGI.

The sequencing input was peripheral blood. This chain connects TRBV6-5 to TRBJ2-1; TRBD2 matches at 7 bases. This TCR was recovered from a man aged 60 to 69 with COVID-19, enrolled during active disease. CDR3 protein: CASSYLIAGEQFF. The CDR3 nucleotides are TGTGCCAGCAGTTACTTGATAGCGGGTGAGCAGTTCTTC.